The 4 T cell receptor beta chains given below trace back to one sample, sequenced in a study of shared clonotypes between healthy human individuals. CD8 cells classed as naive were CD45RO-negative and positively selected for CCR7, excluding terminally differentiated effector memory CD45RA+ cells. Some clones are missing from TCRdb's copy, which holds only in-frame ones; the method was immunoSEQ multiplex PCR. The table shows 630,000 or so clones, with about 98% occurring only once. The specimen sequenced was naive CD8+ T cells sorted from blood. The receptors originated from a man younger than 45 in good health.

The chain joins TRBV5-4 to TRBJ1-2; no definite D call. Trimming stripped 0 bases from V and 8 bases from J, with 5 bases between. The CDR3 totals 11 residues. Germline assignment: CDR1 SGHNT and CDR2 YYREEE (reference sequence). The CDR3 loop is CASSLGSGYTF. CDR3 DNA sequence: TGTGCCAGCAGCTTGGGCAGCGGCTACACCTTC.

V gene TRBV27 combines with J gene TRBJ2-1, with D hard to call. V shed 7 bases and J shed 9 bases, with 28 bases lying between them. Germline-derived CDR1 and CDR2 are MNHEY and SMNVEV (reference sequence). CDR3 size: 17 residues. Here the CDR3 DNA reads TGTGCCAGCACCGAATCAGTGGCGCACGTACAATTTGGTGAGCAGTTCTTC. Translation: CASTESVAHVQFGEQFF.

Regarding this clone: Other nucleotide sequences in the sample specify the same CDR3. CDR3 DNA sequence: TGCGCCAGCAGACTAGCGGGAGGCTACGAGCAGTACTTC. It encodes CASRLAGGYEQYF. The genes are TRBV5-1 and TRBJ2-7; 12 bases fit TRBD2. The germline V gene has CDR1 SGHRS and CDR2 YFSETQ. Trimming at V came to 5 bases and at J to 3 bases, leaving 0 bases not matched to a gene. The length of the CDR3 is 13 residues.

The DNA for the CDR3 is TGTGCCAGCAGTTTATCTGCTAGCGGGAACTCCTACAATGAGCAGTTCTTC. Translated, it gives CASSLSASGNSYNEQFF. The chain joins TRBV27 to TRBJ2-1, with TRBD2 identical over 9 bases. V was clipped by 0 bases and J by 0 bases; unmatched bases: 3. Germline V gene lookup returns CDR1 MNHEY and CDR2 SMNVEV (reference sequence). CDR3 size: 17 residues.